One and the same sample provided the 22 T cell receptor beta chains below, sequenced in a study of shared clonotypes between healthy human individuals. TCRdb's copy holds only in-frame clones and misses some; the assay was immunoSEQ multiplex PCR. In the table there are under 600,000 clones, approximately 95% of which are singletons. The sequenced material came from naive CD4+ T cells sorted from blood. Subset denoted: CD45RA+ positively selected. Every receptor here comes from a woman in her thirties in good health.

The J gene is TRBJ2-3, the V gene TRBV10-3; no clear D. Germline-derived CDR1 and CDR2 are ENHRY and SYGVKD. V dropped 2 bases and J dropped 2 bases, with 5 bases sitting between them. The CDR3 spans 13 residues. In DNA form, the CDR3 reads TGTGCCATCAGTGAGGGGTCCACAGATACGCAGTATTTT. Its translation is CAISEGSTDTQYF.

Of note for this clone: A junction boundary mismatches the germline segment, possibly from a read error. The rearrangement uses TRBV27 and TRBJ2-3; unclear D gene. The CDR3 runs to 10 residues. Germline V CDR1 and CDR2: MNHEY, SMNVEV (reference sequence). This CDR3 is CASGLDTQYF. In DNA, the CDR3 is TGTGCCAGCGGTTTAGATACGCAGTATTTT.

V gene TRBV7-7 combines with J gene TRBJ2-3; 7 bases line up with TRBD2. With 5 bases clipped from V and 3 bases from J, the junction kept 11 bases outside the gene matches. Germline V gives CDR1 SSHAT, CDR2 FNYEAQ (reference sequence). The CDR3 is 16 residues long. This CDR3 is CASSLKGGRGTDTQYF. Written as DNA, the CDR3 is TGTGCCAGCAGCCTCAAAGGCGGGAGAGGTACAGATACGCAGTATTTT.

The chain employs TRBV29-1 and TRBJ2-5, with D possibly being TRBD2 (6 bases). V was pared by 6 bases and J by 4 bases, with 21 bases between. The CDR3 runs 15 residues. CDR1 SQVTM and CDR2 ANQGSEA come from the germline V gene. Here the CDR3 reads CSVLRRWEASETQYF. CDR3 bases: TGCAGCGTCCTAAGGCGGTGGGAGGCGTCAGAGACCCAGTACTTC. The whole variable domain, filled in from reference TRBV29-1 and TRBJ2-5, reads SAVISQKPSRDICQRGTSLTIQCQVDSQVTMMFWYRQQPGQSLTLIATANQGSEATYESGFVIDKFPISRPNLTFSTLTVSNMSPEDSSIYLCSVLRRWEASETQYFGPGTRLLVL.

The chain uses TRBV27 and TRBJ1-4, with D possibly TRBD1 on 5 matching bases. The germline V gene has CDR1 MNHEY and CDR2 SMNVEV (reference sequence). The CDR3 is made up of 14 amino acids. The V end lost 5 bases, the J end lost 10 bases, and 17 bases lay between the germline ends. The CDR3, as DNA: TGTGCCAGCAGTATAAACCCCCAGGGCGGAAAACTGTTTTTT. Amino acids: CASSINPQGGKLFF.

This clone occurred once. The chain is built from TRBV27 and TRBJ2-7; TRBD1 matches at 10 bases. This CDR3 contains 13 residues. Germline V gives CDR1 MNHEY, CDR2 SMNVEV (reference sequence). Unmatched junction bases numbered 4, after V lost 6 bases and J lost 5 bases. CDR3 nucleotide sequence: TGTGCCAGCAGGCCGACAGGGGGCAACGAGCAGTACTTC. Amino acids: CASRPTGGNEQYF.

This chain connects TRBV7-2 to TRBJ1-5; possible D gene TRBD1, 5 bases. The germline V gene encodes CDR1 SGHTA and CDR2 FQGNSA. The CDR3 covers 15 residues. The germline V and J ends were trimmed by 2 bases and 9 bases, with 17 bases remaining between them. The DNA of the CDR3 is TGTGCCAGCAGCTTAATGATGTCGGGGCAGGGGCCCCAGCATTTT. The encoded protein is CASSLMMSGQGPQHF. Together with reference TRBV7-2 and TRBJ1-5, the CDR3 gives the full variable domain: GAGVSQSPSNKVTEKGKDVELRCDPISGHTALYWYRQSLGQGLEFLIYFQGNSAPDKSGLPSDRFSAERTGGSVSTLTIQRTQQEDSAVYLCASSLMMSGQGPQHFGDGTRLSIL.

This clone has only one observation. The chain couples TRBV5-1 to TRBJ2-7; 11 bases map to TRBD2. The germline gives CDR1 SGHRS, CDR2 YFSETQ. The CDR3 length is 18 residues. J lost 0 bases, V lost 0 bases, and 8 bases had no gene match. CDR3 amino acids: CASSLAVSGLADSYEQYF. CDR3 bases: TGCGCCAGCAGCTTGGCCGTATCGGGACTAGCGGACTCCTACGAGCAGTACTTC.

V is TRBV10-3 and J is TRBJ2-1, with 8 bases lining up with TRBD1. The germline V gene encodes CDR1 ENHRY and CDR2 SYGVKD. The CDR3 is 12 amino acids. Germline trimming cut 9 bases from V and 3 bases from J; bases unmatched to any gene: 1. CDR3 residues: CAIQGDYNEQFF. In nucleotides, the CDR3 is TGTGCCATACAGGGGGACTACAATGAGCAGTTCTTC.

The rearrangement uses TRBV6-5 and TRBJ2-4, with 7 bases matching TRBD1. The trim removed 6 bases at V and 6 bases at J, leaving 5 bases unmatched. The length of the CDR3 is 13 residues. Germline CDR1 and CDR2: MNHEY and SVGAGI. The CDR3 sequence: CASRPGQLNIQYF. In DNA form, the CDR3 reads TGTGCCAGCAGACCGGGACAGCTAAACATTCAGTACTTC.

This clone has only a few counts. This rearrangement joins TRBV30 to TRBJ1-2; unclear D gene. The CDR3 totals 12 residues. Germline V gene sequence: CDR1 GTSNPN, CDR2 SVGIG (reference sequence). The germline V and J ends were trimmed by 8 bases and 5 bases, with 15 bases remaining between them. CDR3 DNA: TGTGCCGCCGGCGCGGGGTGGTATGGCTACACCTTC. Amino acids: CAAGAGWYGYTF.

V is TRBV5-6 and J is TRBJ1-2; 11 positions match TRBD1. This CDR3 has 15 residues. Germline loops: CDR1 SGHDT, CDR2 YYEEEE. J lost 8 bases, V lost 3 bases, and 9 bases had no gene match. The CDR3 spells CASSSPDRGLRGYTF. For the CDR3, the DNA is TGTGCCAGCAGCTCACCGGACAGGGGGCTACGAGGCTACACCTTC.

The genes are TRBV5-1 and TRBJ2-7; TRBD2 aligns across 13 bases. Germline V gene data show CDR1 as SGHRS and CDR2 as YFSETQ. Losses at the gene ends were 4 bases for V and 4 bases for J; bases not matched to a gene: 5. CDR3 length: 15 residues. The CDR3: CASSQLAGGPYEQYF. The CDR3 DNA sequence: TGCGCCAGCAGCCAACTAGCGGGAGGGCCTTACGAGCAGTACTTC.

The CDR3 is CASSAGTGGTEAFF. CDR3 DNA: TGCGCCAGCAGCGCCGGGACAGGGGGCACTGAAGCTTTCTTT. V is TRBV5-1 and J is TRBJ1-1, with 11 bases fitting TRBD1. The germline V gene has CDR1 SGHRS and CDR2 YFSETQ. The CDR3 loop spans 14 amino acids. V dropped 4 bases and J dropped 4; count of bases not matched to a gene: 3.

This clone is a singleton in its sample. V and J are TRBV11-2 and TRBJ2-1; D unresolved. V dropped 0 bases and J dropped 0 bases, with 9 bases sitting between them. CDR1 is SGHAT, CDR2 FQNNGV, per germline. The CDR3 sequence is 16 residues long. In DNA, the CDR3 is TGTGCCAGCAGCTTAGACCGTCGCTTCTCCTACAATGAGCAGTTCTTC. This sequence encodes CASSLDRRFSYNEQFF.

The rearrangement links TRBV2 to TRBJ1-1, with 7 nucleotides matching TRBD1. Germline trimming cut 6 bases from V and 5 bases from J; bases unmatched to any gene: 3. The CDR3 contains 12 residues. Germline values: CDR1 SNHLY, CDR2 FYNNEI. CDR3 region: CASRQQGTEAFF. The CDR3 coding sequence is TGTGCCAGCAGACAACAGGGGACTGAAGCTTTCTTT.

The V gene is TRBV14, the J gene TRBJ2-1, with TRBD1 matching 8 bases. The CDR3 totals 14 residues. CDR1 SGHDN and CDR2 FVKESK come from the germline V gene. Unmatched junction bases numbered 7, after V lost 2 bases and J lost 10 bases. The CDR3 DNA reads as TGTGCCAGCAGCCAATTGACAGGGGCTTACGAGCAGTTCTTC. This encodes CASSQLTGAYEQFF.

V is TRBV29-1 and J is TRBJ1-4, with a tentative D call TRBD1 (6 bases). This CDR3 region has 13 residues. CDR1 and CDR2 (germline): SQVTM, ANQGSEA. Trimming shortened V by 6 bases and J by 6 bases, and 14 bases separated the two germline ends. The CDR3 DNA is TGCAGCGTGGACAGACTATGGGATGAAAAACTGTTTTTT. This sequence encodes CSVDRLWDEKLFF.

The chain carries TRBV11-2 and TRBJ1-1; D might be TRBD1 (5 bases). The germline CDR1 and CDR2 sequences are SGHAT and FQNNGV. V lost 0 bases to trimming and J lost 8 bases, with 10 bases between them. CDR3 length: 13 amino acids. CDR3 region: CASSLDPGREAFF. DNA of the CDR3: TGTGCCAGCAGCTTAGATCCAGGGCGAGAAGCTTTCTTT.

The CDR3 nucleotides are TGTGCCAGCAGCCTCATCGACCATTACAATGAGCAGTTCTTC. Amino acids: CASSLIDHYNEQFF. The chain uses TRBV7-9 and TRBJ2-1; no definite D call. The germline V gene has CDR1 SEHNR and CDR2 FQNEAQ (reference sequence). The CDR3 has 14 residues. V was pared by 5 bases and J by 4 bases, with 12 bases between.

J is TRBJ1-2 and V is TRBV2, with TRBD1 identical over 7 bases. Trimming took 7 bases from V and 4 from J; bases not matched to a gene: 12. The CDR3 extends over 15 amino acids. Per germline, CDR1 SNHLY and CDR2 FYNNEI. DNA of the CDR3: TGTGCCAGCAAGAGCCCAAGACAGGGCTCCTATGGCTACACCTTC. Translation gives CASKSPRQGSYGYTF.

The rearrangement joins TRBV5-1 to TRBJ1-2; TRBD1 agrees at 7 bases. From germline, CDR1 is SGHRS and CDR2 YFSETQ. V trimming: 4 bases; J trimming: 4 bases; junction bases outside the gene matches: 10. There are 15 residues in the CDR3. The CDR3 nucleotides read TGCGCCAGCAGCCATCGTACGGGACAGACCTATGGCTACACCTTC. Its protein is CASSHRTGQTYGYTF.